This TCR beta chain was observed in a study of OX40 agonist ivuxolimab in advanced cancers. Study outcomes and limitations: Low clonal expansion, among the lowest seen, marked partial responders at 0.1-3.0 mg/kg.

Repertoires were generated with immunoSEQ multiplex PCR, while TCRdb's copy carries only in-frame clones and drops some. The sample gives about 58,000 clones, around four fifths of which show up once; less than 4% is in the top ten. Turning to this clone: Antigen unknown.

The CDR3 is 14 residues long. The V gene end was trimmed by 4 bases and the J gene end by 11 bases; junction bases not matched to a gene: 6. Looked up from germline, CDR1 is MGHRA and CDR2 is YSYEKL. This receptor was taken from an adult with an advanced solid tumor such as melanoma, head and neck, liver or kidney cancer. The chain uses TRBV4-1 and TRBJ2-5; 14 nucleotides match TRBD2. The sample here was CD4+ or CD8+ T cells sorted from blood, taken in a trial of the OX40 agonist ivuxolimab. In nucleotides, the CDR3 is TGCGCCAGCAGCCCGGGGACTAGCGGGGGACGGCAGTACTTC. It yields the protein CASSPGTSGGRQYF.